Below are 30 T cell receptor beta chains sequenced from a single sample in a study of PD-L1 blockade in urothelial cancer. The repertoire was sequenced with immunoSEQ multiplex PCR; TCRdb's copy has only in-frame clones and lacks some. The sample includes about 38,000 clones, around 88% of them seen just once. The time point was: peripheral blood 6 weeks after treatment start. The input for sequencing was PBMCs, taken around atezolizumab (anti-PD-L1) treatment. The receptor source for this set is a man in his sixties with urothelial cancer.

The CDR3 DNA reads TGTGCCAGCTTAGTCCGAGACTCCAGCACAGATACGCAGTATTTT. It translates to CASLVRDSSTDTQYF. The chain couples TRBV7-8 to TRBJ2-3; no clear D gene. V lost 8 bases and J lost 0, with 15 bases in between. The CDR3 sequence is 15 residues long. Germline-derived CDR1 and CDR2 are SGHVS and FQNEAQ. Together with reference TRBV7-8 and TRBJ2-3, the CDR3 gives the full variable domain: GAGVSQSPRYKVAKRGQDVALRCDPISGHVSLFWYQQALGQGPEFLTYFQNEAQLDKSGLPSDRFFAERPEGSVSTLKIQRTQQEDSAVYLCASLVRDSSTDTQYFGPGTRLTVL.

The chain couples TRBV5-1 to TRBJ2-3; 8 bases map to TRBD1. CDR3 length: 14 amino acids. Per the germline V gene, CDR1 is SGHRS and CDR2 is YFSETQ. Trimming cost V 5 bases and J 7 bases; bases outside gene matches: 9. The CDR3 sequence: CASSYGQGVNTQYF. CDR3 sequence (DNA): TGCGCCAGCAGTTATGGACAGGGTGTAAATACGCAGTATTTT.

J is TRBJ2-7 and V is TRBV28; TRBD1 matches at 9 bases. V gave up 7 bases and J gave up 2 bases; unmatched junction bases: 9. The germline CDR1 and CDR2 sequences are MDHEN and SYDVKM. This CDR3 has 15 amino acids. Here the CDR3 reads CASNKPGQGTYEQYF. The CDR3 DNA reads TGTGCCAGCAATAAACCGGGACAGGGTACCTACGAGCAGTACTTC.

V gene TRBV7-8 combines with J gene TRBJ1-2; D not resolved. With 0 bases removed from V and 0 bases from J, the gap between germline ends came to 5 bases. The CDR3 has 14 residues. CDR1 is SGHVS and CDR2 is FQNEAQ in the germline V gene. The CDR3 spells CASSLAGANYGYTF. In DNA form, the CDR3 reads TGTGCCAGCAGCTTAGCCGGGGCTAACTATGGCTACACCTTC.

The J gene is TRBJ1-2, the V gene TRBV5-1, with 7 bases that match TRBD1. This CDR3 has 15 amino acids. Trimming cost V 4 bases and J 7 bases; bases outside gene matches: 13. CDR1 is SGHRS and CDR2 is YFSETQ in the germline V gene. The CDR3 spells CASSVTTGADSGYTF. The CDR3 bases are TGCGCCAGCAGCGTCACTACAGGGGCCGACAGTGGCTACACCTTC.

In its sample, this clone was seen once. This chain joins TRBV19 and TRBJ1-2; TRBD1 might be the D (5 bases). Germline lookup yields CDR1 LNHDA and CDR2 SQIVND (reference sequence). The CDR3 covers 14 residues. Trimming pared 3 bases from V and 2 bases from J, leaving 10 bases between. The chain's CDR3 is CASSMGGVNYGYTF. The CDR3 DNA reads TGTGCCAGTAGTATGGGGGGGGTAAACTATGGCTACACCTTC.

The V call is TRBV28, the J call TRBJ2-7, with TRBD2 identical over 10 bases. Per the germline V gene, CDR1 is MDHEN and CDR2 is SYDVKM. The CDR3 has 14 amino acids. V dropped 5 bases and J dropped 6; count of bases not matched to a gene: 7. As DNA, the CDR3 is TGTGCCAGCAGTACCCTAGCGGGAGTGGGCGAGCAGTACTTC. This sequence encodes CASSTLAGVGEQYF.

This clone was recorded only once. The chain combines TRBV14 with TRBJ2-1; 7 bases line up with TRBD2. V dropped 6 bases and J dropped 0; count of bases not matched to a gene: 8. This CDR3 is built from 16 residues. Per germline, CDR1 SGHDN and CDR2 FVKESK. Written as DNA, the CDR3 is TGTGCCAGCAGGCGCACGGGGGGAAGCTCCTACAATGAGCAGTTCTTC. Protein: CASRRTGGSSYNEQFF.

DNA of the CDR3: TGTGCCAGCAGTGGGGGGACACACTCTGGAAACACCATATATTTT. Translation gives CASSGGTHSGNTIYF. The chain joins TRBV2 to TRBJ1-3, with D perhaps matching TRBD1 (6 bases). V was pared by 4 bases and J by 0 bases, with 10 bases between. Germline values: CDR1 SNHLY, CDR2 FYNNEI. The CDR3 contains 15 residues. The complete variable domain, with remaining parts taken from reference TRBV2 and TRBJ1-3, reads EPEVTQTPSHQVTQMGQEVILRCVPISNHLYFYWYRQILGQKVEFLVSFYNNEISEKSEIFDDQFSVERPDGSNFTLKIRSTKLEDSAMYFCASSGGTHSGNTIYFGEGSWLTVV.

The V call is TRBV11-3, the J call TRBJ1-1; D unclear. The CDR3 spans 15 residues. Between the trimmed V and J ends, which lost 2 bases and 1 base, there was a span of 11 bases. CDR1 SGHNT and CDR2 YENEEA come from the germline V gene. CDR3: CASSLSSIGNTEAFF. In DNA, the CDR3 is TGTGCCAGCAGCTTAAGTTCTATTGGGAACACTGAAGCTTTCTTT.

The gene calls are TRBV5-6 and TRBJ1-2, with TRBD1 matching over 8 bases. V lost 4 bases, J lost 7 bases, and 12 bases stayed unmatched. Germline CDR1 reads SGHDT; CDR2 reads YYEEEE. This CDR3 comprises 15 residues. DNA for the CDR3: TGTGCCAGCAGCCTGGCAGGACAGGGCATCCCTGGCTACACCTTC. The encoded protein is CASSLAGQGIPGYTF.

The J gene is TRBJ2-4, the V gene TRBV9; 7 bases align to TRBD2. Germline CDR1 is SGDLS and CDR2 is YYNGEE. V was pared by 0 bases and J by 11 bases, with 5 bases of the junction left unmatched. This CDR3 contains 13 residues. CDR3 in amino acids: CASSVGSLAVQYF. The CDR3 nucleotides are TGTGCCAGCAGCGTAGGGAGTCTAGCGGTTCAGTACTTC. Full variable domain (missing parts from reference TRBV9 and TRBJ2-4): DSGVTQTPKHLITATGQRVTLRCSPRSGDLSVYWYQQSLDQGLQFLIQYYNGEERAKGNILERFSAQQFPDLHSELNLSSLELGDSALYFCASSVGSLAVQYFGAGTRLSVL.

The V call is TRBV5-1, the J call TRBJ2-1; 7 nucleotides line up with TRBD2. The germline V gene has CDR1 SGHRS and CDR2 YFSETQ. CDR3 length: 16 amino acids. V gave up 3 bases and J gave up 2 bases; unmatched junction bases: 8. Here the CDR3 DNA reads TGCGCCAGCAGCTCACTAGCGAGCGGAACCTACAATGAGCAGTTCTTC. Residues: CASSSLASGTYNEQFF.

V and J are TRBV4-1 and TRBJ2-7, with D possibly matching TRBD2 (5 bases). Trimming left V 8 bases short and J 6 bases short, with 20 bases between. The CDR3 runs to 14 residues. Germline-derived CDR1 and CDR2 are MGHRA and YSYEKL. The DNA for the CDR3 is TGCGCCAGCTCAAAGTTGGGAAACCGGGGCGAGCAGTACTTC. Protein product: CASSKLGNRGEQYF.

The chain links TRBV18 to TRBJ2-3, with 15 nucleotides matching TRBD2. Germline trimming cut 3 bases from V and 5 bases from J; bases unmatched to any gene: 12. The V gene's germline CDR1 is KGHSH and CDR2 LQKENI. CDR3 length: 19 amino acids. The CDR3, as DNA: TGTGCCAGCTCACCTATAACGACCGGACTAGCGGGAGGGATAGATACGCAGTATTTT. It encodes CASSPITTGLAGGIDTQYF.

This clone appeared once. The chain combines TRBV19 with TRBJ1-5, with TRBD1 as a possible D gene (5 bases). Germline CDR1 LNHDA, CDR2 SQIVND (reference sequence). V dropped 5 bases and J dropped 4 bases, with 15 bases sitting between them. This CDR3 has 15 amino acids. CDR3 nucleotide sequence: TGTGCCAGTAGTCTCAGGGAAGCGTTGAATCAGCCCCAGCATTTT. Translated: CASSLREALNQPQHF.

The V and J genes are TRBV30 and TRBJ1-1, with 9 positions matching TRBD1. Germline CDR1 and CDR2: GTSNPN and SVGIG (reference sequence). J lost 1 base, V lost 0 bases, and 9 bases had no gene match. CDR3 length equals 17 residues. The CDR3 bases are TGTGCCTGGAGTGTAGGGACAGGGTTGAGTTCGAACACTGAAGCTTTCTTT. Its protein product is CAWSVGTGLSSNTEAFF.

The table lists this clone with a few counts. The chain has TRBV4-3 and TRBJ2-1; TRBD2 matches at 10 bases. The trim removed 0 bases at V and 4 bases at J, leaving 6 bases unmatched. The CDR3 spans 17 residues. Looked up from germline, CDR1 is LGHNA and CDR2 is YSLEER. CDR3 residues: CASSQEPGTSVYNEQFF. The DNA for the CDR3 is TGCGCCAGCAGCCAAGAGCCCGGGACTAGCGTATACAATGAGCAGTTCTTC.

This chain links TRBV7-9 with TRBJ2-5; D is possibly TRBD2 (6 bases). The germline gives CDR1 SEHNR, CDR2 FQNEAQ (reference sequence). The CDR3 is 17 amino acids. The V and J ends lost 0 bases and 0 bases respectively, with 14 bases between them. As DNA, the CDR3 is TGTGCCAGCAGCTTAGCGACAGTTGGACTAAACCAAGAGACCCAGTACTTC. Residues: CASSLATVGLNQETQYF.

The rearrangement joins TRBV2 to TRBJ1-5; D may be TRBD1 (5 bases). Trimming left V 10 bases short and J 1 base short, with 17 bases between. The CDR3 contains 15 residues. The germline V gene has CDR1 SNHLY and CDR2 FYNNEI. The CDR3 DNA reads TGTGCCACCAGGAGGGGAGGGACCAGCAATCAGCCCCAGCATTTT. It encodes CATRRGGTSNQPQHF.

CDR3 in DNA: TGTGCCAGCTCATCAAAAGTGCCGGGACAGGGATCCTACGAGCAGTACTTC. Translating gives CASSSKVPGQGSYEQYF. The chain has TRBV18 and TRBJ2-7; 9 nucleotides line up with TRBD1. The CDR3 length is 17 residues. After removal of 5 bases from V and 1 base from J, the junction contained 12 bases not matched to a gene. Per the germline V gene, CDR1 is KGHSH and CDR2 is LQKENI.

The genes are TRBV2 and TRBJ1-5; D remains ambiguous. CDR3 size: 18 residues. V lost 2 bases and J 2 bases, leaving 19 bases between the germline ends. Germline CDR1 is SNHLY and CDR2 is FYNNEI. The CDR3 nucleotides read TGTGCCAGCAGTGAAAGGGCCCCGCGGGGTTGGGGCAATCAGCCCCAGCATTTT. Translated: CASSERAPRGWGNQPQHF.

V gene TRBV5-4 combines with J gene TRBJ2-2; TRBD1 aligns across 11 bases. The V and J ends lost 3 bases and 5 bases, in that order; junction bases with no gene match: 3. The CDR3 consists of 15 residues. Germline values: CDR1 SGHNT, CDR2 YYREEE (reference sequence). The CDR3 bases are TGTGCCAGCAGCTCTGGACAGGGGGCAACCGGGGAGCTGTTTTTT. This sequence encodes CASSSGQGATGELFF.

This clone occurred a few times. CDR3 protein: CASSQEERGPYGYTF. CDR3 in DNA: TGTGCCAGCAGCCAAGAGGAGAGGGGGCCCTATGGCTACACCTTC. The V call is TRBV4-2, the J call TRBJ1-2; 7 nucleotides align to TRBD1. The CDR3 sequence is 15 residues long. V shed 0 bases, J shed 4 bases, and the junction held 5 bases outside the gene matches. Germline CDR1 is LGHNA and CDR2 is YNFKEQ.

A note on this clone: The junction and the germline gene differ at one end; a read error may be behind it. The chain uses TRBV11-2 and TRBJ2-5, with D maybe TRBD1 (7 bases). CDR1 and CDR2 (germline): SGHAT, FQNNGV. The CDR3 sequence is 16 residues long. The CDR3 DNA follows: TGTGCCAGCAGCCAGGCGGGACAGACCCCTCAAGGGACCCAGTACTTC. As protein: CASSQAGQTPQGTQYF.

The chain links TRBV6-5 to TRBJ2-7; possible D gene TRBD1, 6 bases. V lost 0 bases and J lost 2, with 8 bases in between. Germline assignment: CDR1 MNHEY and CDR2 SVGAGI. CDR3 length: 14 residues. The CDR3 sequence is CASSYSTGAYEQYF. The DNA of the CDR3 is TGTGCCAGCAGTTACTCGACAGGCGCCTACGAGCAGTACTTC.

V is TRBV6-5 and J is TRBJ2-7; tentatively, D is TRBD2 (5 bases). The CDR3 runs to 15 residues. V was trimmed by 0 bases and J by 2 bases, leaving 11 bases between them. Germline-derived CDR1 and CDR2 are MNHEY and SVGAGI. In DNA, the CDR3 is TGTGCCAGCAGTTACTCGACGGCGGGTACCTACGAGCAGTACTTC. It specifies CASSYSTAGTYEQYF.

J is TRBJ1-1 and V is TRBV6-1; TRBD1 matches 9 bases. With V trimmed by 7 bases and J by 2 bases, 5 bases remained unmatched. CDR3 size: 14 residues. The germline V gene encodes CDR1 MNHNS and CDR2 SASEGT. The CDR3 bases are TGTGCCAGCAAACAGGGGGCACTAAACACTGAAGCTTTCTTT. Protein sequence: CASKQGALNTEAFF.

This rearrangement joins TRBV27 to TRBJ2-2; possibly TRBD1 for D (5 bases). Germline V gene lookup returns CDR1 MNHEY and CDR2 SMNVEV (reference sequence). The CDR3 has 14 residues. V was clipped by 5 bases and J by 1 base, with 8 bases between them. The CDR3 region is CASSTDKNTGELFF. In nucleotides, the CDR3 is TGTGCCAGCAGTACGGACAAGAACACCGGGGAGCTGTTTTTT.

The rearrangement links TRBV6-5 to TRBJ1-2; TRBD1 matches at 7 bases. This CDR3 region has 14 residues. Looked up from germline, CDR1 is MNHEY and CDR2 is SVGAGI. The V gene end was trimmed by 5 bases and the J gene end by 3 bases; junction bases not matched to a gene: 6. CDR3 sequence: CASSRGQGYYGYTF. The CDR3 nucleotides read TGTGCCAGCAGTAGGGGGCAGGGGTACTATGGCTACACCTTC.